These 20 T cell receptor beta chains share one sample of origin, sequenced in a study of blood T cells in healthy people across ages. Combining a sample-barcoded 5' primer with a J-beta primer mix, a second PCR ran for about 6 to 11 cycles. Each CDR3 protein gets one entry after TCRdb re-called the 5' RACE reads with MiXCR. The data show 550,000 to 750,000 distinct CDR3 sequences, roughly 21% seen once. The sequenced sample consisted of blood. These receptors were obtained from a man between 65 and 80 years old in good health.

This clonotype has a handful of counts. The chain recombines TRBV9 with TRBJ2-5, with a tentative D call TRBD2 (6 bases). The tail of the sequence fits TRBJ2-1 better, so the J call may be wrong. The V gene's germline CDR1 is SGDLS and CDR2 YYNGEE. The CDR3 covers 16 residues. The CDR3 nucleotides are TGTGCCAGCAGCCCAAGACCGCGACTAGGGGACGATGAGCAGTTCTTC. Its translation: CASSPRPRLGDDEQFF.

The J gene is TRBJ1-2, the V gene TRBV20-1; 10 nucleotides align to TRBD1. The CDR3 length is 15 residues. With 5 bases clipped from V and 2 bases from J, the junction kept 8 bases outside the gene matches. Germline CDR1 and CDR2: DFQATT and SNEGSKA (reference sequence). CDR3 nucleotides: TGCAGTGCTGTGAGCCCGGGACAGGGGAACTATGGCTACACCTTC. It yields the protein CSAVSPGQGNYGYTF.

The CDR3, as DNA: TGTGCCAGCGGGCTCGCGTTGAGCTCCTACAATGAGCAGTTCTTC. Its protein product is CASGLALSSYNEQFF. The rearrangement uses TRBV6-5 and TRBJ2-1; D not resolved. Germline V gene lookup returns CDR1 MNHEY and CDR2 SVGAGI. CDR3 length: 15 amino acids. Trimming left V 8 bases short and J 0 bases short, with 14 bases between.

The chain is built from TRBV20-1 and TRBJ1-1; D might be TRBD1 (5 bases). CDR1 DFQATT and CDR2 SNEGSKA come from the germline V gene (reference sequence). V was clipped by 3 bases and J by 5 bases, with 16 bases between them. The CDR3 has 14 amino acids. CDR3 DNA sequence: TGCAGTGCTAGTGGGGCTGGGCTTGGAACTGAAGCTTTCTTT. Amino acid sequence: CSASGAGLGTEAFF.

Ten or more counts support this clonotype. The rearrangement uses TRBV3-1 and TRBJ1-1; D gene unclear. Germline V gene sequence: CDR1 LGHDT, CDR2 YNNKEL (reference sequence). Trimming removed 3 bases at V and 2 bases at J, with 7 bases between. The CDR3 consists of 13 residues. CDR3 DNA sequence: TGTGCCAGCAGCCAGGACGGTAACACTGAAGCTTTCTTT. Residues: CASSQDGNTEAFF.

This clonotype was seen a few times. The gene calls are TRBV10-1 and TRBJ2-5, with a tentative D call TRBD1 (5 bases). The end of the DNA fits TRBJ2-1 better, so the J call may be wrong. The CDR3 totals 10 residues. Germline CDR1 is WNHNN and CDR2 is SYGVQD (reference sequence). The CDR3 protein is CASRRGGQFF. In DNA, the CDR3 is TGCGCCAGCAGAAGGGGTGGGCAGTTCTTC.

The rearrangement uses TRBV7-2 and TRBJ1-1; maybe TRBD1 (6 bases). Germline values: CDR1 SGHTA, CDR2 FQGNSA. The V end was cut by 6 bases, the J end by 7 bases, with 12 bases between. The CDR3 covers 12 residues. CDR3 sequence reads: CASSLRGGEAFF. The CDR3 bases are TGTGCCAGCAGTCTAAGGGGGGGTGAAGCTTTCTTT.

J is TRBJ1-1 and V is TRBV20-1, with D uncertain. The CDR3 contains 15 residues. The V end was cut by 1 base, the J end by 4 bases, with 16 bases between. The germline V gene encodes CDR1 DFQATT and CDR2 SNEGSKA (reference sequence). CDR3 DNA: TGCAGTGCTAGAGTTCAGGCCAGAGGCGGCACTGAAGCTTTCTTT. Encoded protein: CSARVQARGGTEAFF.

Comments on this clonotype: Germline is not matched at one junction end, which may reflect a read error. The chain is built from TRBV20-1 and TRBJ2-5; 10 bases map to TRBD2. CDR1 and CDR2 (germline): DFQATT, SNEGSKA (reference sequence). CDR3 size: 15 residues. The CDR3 reads CSASDRTSGEEAQYF. The CDR3 DNA sequence: TGCAGTGCTTCGGACCGGACTAGCGGCGAAGAGGCCCAGTACTTC.

The rearrangement joins TRBV7-2 to TRBJ2-5; possibly TRBD1 for D (5 bases). With the DNA end fitting TRBJ2-7 better, the J assignment may be wrong. The germline gives CDR1 SGHTA, CDR2 FQGNSA. CDR3 length equals 14 residues. The CDR3, as DNA: TGTGCCAGCAGCCGGACACGAGGATCCTACGAGCAGTACTTC. This encodes CASSRTRGSYEQYF.

V usage is TRBV7-3 and J usage is TRBJ2-1, with D uncertain. V was trimmed by 2 bases and J by 5 bases, leaving 10 bases between them. The CDR3 is made up of 14 amino acids. The germline gives CDR1 SGHTA, CDR2 FQGTGA. The CDR3 region is CASSLSRGDNEQFF. CDR3 nucleotides: TGTGCCAGCAGCTTATCGCGAGGAGACAATGAGCAGTTCTTC. Supplemented by reference TRBV7-3 and TRBJ2-1, the full variable domain reads GAGVSQTPSNKVTEKGKYVELRCDPISGHTALYWYRQSLGQGPEFLIYFQGTGAADDSGLPNDRFFAVRPEGSVSTLKIQRTERGDSAVYLCASSLSRGDNEQFFGPGTRLTVL.

V is TRBV7-2 and J is TRBJ2-7; the D is unclear. The J call is doubtful: the DNA matches TRBJ2-1 better. CDR1 is SGHTA and CDR2 is FQGNSA in the germline V gene. CDR3 length: 13 residues. CDR3 loop: CASSLAEPNEQFF. CDR3 coding DNA: TGTGCCAGCAGCTTAGCGGAGCCCAATGAGCAGTTCTTC.

This clonotype was detected only a few times. The CDR3 is CASSPWGEGTDTQYF. The CDR3 DNA sequence: TGTGCCAGCTCACCATGGGGAGAGGGCACAGATACGCAGTATTTT. The chain uses TRBV18 and TRBJ2-3; tentatively, D is TRBD2 (5 bases). The CDR3 is made up of 15 amino acids. From germline, CDR1 is KGHSH and CDR2 LQKENI. With 2 bases removed from V and 1 base from J, the gap between germline ends came to 10 bases.

The rearrangement links TRBV21-1 to TRBJ2-7; the table's D call TRBD2 went unverified against the DNA. TRBV21-1 is a listed pseudogene. CDR3 length: 15 residues. The CDR3 loop is CASSSPGTSGYEQYF. CDR3 in DNA: TGTGCCAGCAGTTCACCCGGGACTAGCGGCTACGAGCAGTACTTC.

This clonotype appeared a few times. J is TRBJ1-1 and V is TRBV20-1; D ambiguous. V lost 5 bases, J lost 1 base, and 8 bases lay in between. The CDR3 is made up of 12 amino acids. Germline V gives CDR1 DFQATT, CDR2 SNEGSKA (reference sequence). Here the CDR3 DNA reads TGCAGTGCTGGTCGGGGGAACACTGAAGCTTTCTTT. Translating gives CSAGRGNTEAFF.

This clonotype has more than one count but fewer than ten. This chain connects TRBV11-2 to TRBJ2-5; TRBD2 might be the D (5 bases). Trimming took 2 bases from V and 7 from J, leaving 11 bases between them. CDR3 length equals 13 residues. Germline assignment: CDR1 SGHAT and CDR2 FQNNGV. As DNA, the CDR3 is TGTGCCAGCAGCTTAACCGACGAGGGGACCCAGTACTTC. Its protein is CASSLTDEGTQYF.

This clonotype came up a few times. V and J are TRBV4-2 and TRBJ1-5; no definite D call. The CDR3 extends over 14 amino acids. V was clipped by 0 bases and J by 2 bases, with 5 bases between them. CDR1 is LGHNA, CDR2 YNFKEQ, per germline. Here the CDR3 DNA reads TGTGCCAGCAGCCAAGATCTACGCAATCAGCCCCAGCATTTT. It is translated as CASSQDLRNQPQHF.

This clonotype was found a few times. The chain has TRBV29-1 and TRBJ1-2, with D tentatively TRBD1 (6 bases). With 2 bases removed from V and 4 bases from J, the gap between germline ends came to 14 bases. The germline V gene encodes CDR1 SQVTM and CDR2 ANQGSEA. The CDR3 extends over 14 amino acids. The CDR3 protein is CSVEMGGAIYGYTF. In nucleotides, the CDR3 is TGCAGCGTTGAAATGGGGGGCGCGATCTATGGCTACACCTTC.

CDR3 coding DNA: TGTGCCAGCTCACCACCGAATGGACAGATCAATGAGCAGTTCTTC. Protein sequence: CASSPPNGQINEQFF. The chain uses TRBV18 and TRBJ2-1, with D maybe TRBD1 (6 bases). Trimming took 0 bases from V and 6 from J, leaving 12 bases between them. The CDR3 sequence is 15 residues long. Germline CDR1 and CDR2: KGHSH and LQKENI.

The chain recombines TRBV14 with TRBJ2-7; a weak D match, TRBD1 (6 bases). The CDR3 contains 14 residues. Trimming cost V 5 bases and J 0 bases, with 11 bases left between them. In germline, CDR1 is SGHDN, CDR2 FVKESK. The CDR3 spells CASSEDSPSYEQYF. For the CDR3, the DNA is TGTGCCAGCAGCGAGGACAGCCCCTCCTACGAGCAGTACTTC. Drawing the rest from reference TRBV14 and TRBJ2-7, the complete variable domain is EAGVTQFPSHSVIEKGQTVTLRCDPISGHDNLYWYRRVMGKEIKFLLHFVKESKQDESGMPNNRFLAERTGGTYSTLKVQPAELEDSGVYFCASSEDSPSYEQYFGPGTRLTVT.